What follows are 9 T cell receptor beta chains derived from one specimen sequenced in a study of T-cell memory formation after mild COVID-19. TCRdb called the 5' RACE reads again in MiXCR, with one record for every CDR3 protein. The table includes about 180,000 distinct CDR3 sequences, around 18% detected once. The sample consisted of PBMCs or a T cell subset sorted from them (not recorded which). Receptors were obtained from a man aged 18 to 30 who had mild COVID-19 (a few samples of this study predate the infection). Cell type and time point are not known.

The chain combines TRBV28 with TRBJ2-1, with D unclear. Trimming cost V 3 bases and J 7 bases, with 7 bases left between them. Per germline, CDR1 MDHEN and CDR2 SYDVKM. The CDR3 is 12 residues long. The CDR3 spells CASSLIQNEQFF. The CDR3 nucleotides are TGTGCCAGCAGTTTGATCCAGAATGAGCAGTTCTTC.

The table lists this clonotype with a few counts. This chain connects TRBV20-1 to TRBJ2-1, with 8 bases identical to TRBD2. This CDR3 comprises 13 residues. The J segment lost 6 bases and the V segment lost 7 bases, leaving 8 bases of the junction unmatched. Germline V lookup: CDR1 DFQATT, CDR2 SNEGSKA (reference sequence). The DNA for the CDR3 is TGCAGTGGTAAAAGCGGGGGACCCAATGAGCAGTTCTTC. This gives the protein CSGKSGGPNEQFF.

This clonotype was counted only a few times. The chain joins TRBV3-1 to TRBJ2-6; D is unclear. Per the germline V gene, CDR1 is LGHDT and CDR2 is YNNKEL (reference sequence). Deletions cut 2 bases from V and 2 bases from J, with 10 bases between. CDR3 length: 16 amino acids. CDR3 sequence reads: CASSQYSGAGANVLTF. CDR3 in DNA: TGTGCCAGCAGCCAATATTCTGGGGCTGGGGCCAACGTCCTGACTTTC.

The chain couples TRBV4-2 to TRBJ2-5; D ambiguous. The CDR3 has 16 amino acids. Trimming removed 0 bases from V and 5 bases from J, with 16 bases in between. CDR1 LGHNA and CDR2 YNFKEQ come from the germline V gene. The CDR3 loop reads CASSQDSTGFGETQYF. CDR3 nucleotides: TGTGCCAGCAGCCAAGATAGCACCGGGTTTGGGGAGACCCAGTACTTC.

The J gene is TRBJ2-6, the V gene TRBV28, with 8 bases fitting TRBD1. CDR1 is MDHEN, CDR2 SYDVKM, per germline. The CDR3 extends over 16 amino acids. J gave up 2 bases and V 6 bases, and 6 bases lay outside the gene matches. CDR3 nucleotides: TGTGCCAGCAGACCAGGGGGCGGAGCTGGGGCCAACGTCCTGACTTTC. It yields the protein CASRPGGGAGANVLTF.

There are many counts of this clonotype. The chain employs TRBV5-1 and TRBJ2-1, with D perhaps TRBD2 (7 bases). Germline loops: CDR1 SGHRS, CDR2 YFSETQ. V lost 6 bases, J lost 2 bases, and 15 bases lay in between. The CDR3 is made up of 15 amino acids. The CDR3 loop is CASNPEGGAYNEQFF. The CDR3 DNA reads TGCGCCAGCAACCCGGAGGGGGGGGCCTACAATGAGCAGTTCTTC.

The chain combines TRBV12-3 or TRBV12-4 with TRBJ1-5, with D uncertain. V was cut by 3 bases and J by 5 bases, with 8 bases left in between. The CDR3 loop spans 13 amino acids. The CDR3 is CASSFATDQPQHF. CDR3 DNA sequence: TGTGCCAGCAGTTTTGCCACGGATCAGCCCCAGCATTTT.

This chain connects TRBV4-3 to TRBJ2-3; a possible D gene is TRBD2 (5 bases). The CDR3 has 16 residues. Trimming removed 1 base at V and 4 bases at J, with 15 bases between. CDR1 is LGHNA and CDR2 is YSLEER in the germline V gene. CDR3 DNA: TGCGCCAGCAGCCAAGGAAATCCGGGGTTCGCAGATACGCAGTATTTT. This translates into CASSQGNPGFADTQYF.

This clonotype turned up a few times. V is TRBV29-1 and J is TRBJ2-5, with D unclear. The ends were cut back, 3 bases at V and 9 bases at J, with 14 bases in the middle. CDR1 and CDR2 (germline): SQVTM, ANQGSEA. The CDR3 loop spans 12 amino acids. CDR3 DNA: TGCAGCGTTGAGGCCGACTCGGTAGCCCAGTACTTC. Residues: CSVEADSVAQYF.